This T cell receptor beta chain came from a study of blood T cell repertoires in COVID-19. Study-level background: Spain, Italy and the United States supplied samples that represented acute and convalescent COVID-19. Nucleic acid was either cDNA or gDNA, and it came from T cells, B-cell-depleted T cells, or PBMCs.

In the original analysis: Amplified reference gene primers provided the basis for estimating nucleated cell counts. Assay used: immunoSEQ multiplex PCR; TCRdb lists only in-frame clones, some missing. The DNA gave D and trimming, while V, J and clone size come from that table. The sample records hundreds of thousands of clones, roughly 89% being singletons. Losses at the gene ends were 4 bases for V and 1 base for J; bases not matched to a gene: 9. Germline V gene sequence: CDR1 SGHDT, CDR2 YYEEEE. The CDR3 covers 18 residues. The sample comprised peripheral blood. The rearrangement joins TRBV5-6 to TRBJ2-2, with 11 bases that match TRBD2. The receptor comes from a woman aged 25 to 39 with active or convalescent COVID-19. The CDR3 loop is CASSMVLTSGRNTGELFF. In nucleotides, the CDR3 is TGTGCCAGCAGCATGGTCCTCACTAGCGGGAGGAACACCGGGGAGCTGTTTTTT.